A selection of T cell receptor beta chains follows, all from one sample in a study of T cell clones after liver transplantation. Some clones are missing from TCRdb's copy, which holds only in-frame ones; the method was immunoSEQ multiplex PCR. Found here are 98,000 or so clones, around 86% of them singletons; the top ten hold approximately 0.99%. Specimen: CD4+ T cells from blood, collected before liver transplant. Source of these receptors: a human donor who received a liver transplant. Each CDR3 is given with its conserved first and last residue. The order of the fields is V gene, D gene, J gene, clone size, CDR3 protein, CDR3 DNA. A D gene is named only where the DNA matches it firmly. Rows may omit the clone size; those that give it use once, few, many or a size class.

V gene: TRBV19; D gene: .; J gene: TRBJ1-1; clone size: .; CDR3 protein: CASSMIRTKNTEAFF; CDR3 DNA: TGTGCCAGTAGTATGATTCGGACAAAGAACACTGAAGCTTTCTTT
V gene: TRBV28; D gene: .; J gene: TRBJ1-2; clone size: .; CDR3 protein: CASSTGGVGYTF; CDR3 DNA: TGTGCCAGCAGTACGGGGGGGGTAGGCTACACCTTC
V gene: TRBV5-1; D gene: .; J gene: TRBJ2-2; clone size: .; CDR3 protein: CASSLAAANTGELFF; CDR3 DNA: TGCGCCAGCAGCTTGGCCGCAGCGAACACCGGGGAGCTGTTTTTT
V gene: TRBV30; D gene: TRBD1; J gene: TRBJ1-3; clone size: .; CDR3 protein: CAWTATGAFSGNTIYF; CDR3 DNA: TGTGCCTGGACCGCTACAGGGGCCTTCTCTGGAAACACCATATATTTT
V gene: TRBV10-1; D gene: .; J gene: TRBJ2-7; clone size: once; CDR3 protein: CASSDSAPGYEQYF; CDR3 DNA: TGCGCCAGCAGTGACTCAGCCCCGGGTTACGAGCAGTACTTC
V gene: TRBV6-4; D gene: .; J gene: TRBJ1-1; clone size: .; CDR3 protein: CASSVDSGTEAFF; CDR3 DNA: TGTGCCAGCAGTGTGGACAGTGGCACTGAAGCTTTCTTT
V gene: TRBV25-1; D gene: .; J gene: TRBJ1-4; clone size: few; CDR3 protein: CASSEYDWQDEKLFF; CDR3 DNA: TGTGCCAGCAGTGAATATGATTGGCAGGATGAAAAACTGTTTTTT
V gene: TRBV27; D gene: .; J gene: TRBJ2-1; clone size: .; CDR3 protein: CAIRGGAGYNEQFF; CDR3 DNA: TGTGCCATCCGAGGGGGGGCTGGCTACAATGAGCAGTTCTTC
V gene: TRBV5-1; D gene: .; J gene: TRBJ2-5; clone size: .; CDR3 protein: CASGGRGGQQETQYF; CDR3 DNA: TGCGCCAGCGGGGGAAGGGGCGGTCAACAAGAGACCCAGTACTTC
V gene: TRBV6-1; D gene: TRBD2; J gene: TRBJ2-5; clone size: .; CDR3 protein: CASSEVWGAGKETQYF; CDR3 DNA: TGTGCCAGCAGTGAAGTATGGGGAGCGGGAAAAGAGACCCAGTACTTC
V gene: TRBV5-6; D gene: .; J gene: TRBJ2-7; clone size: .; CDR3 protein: CASSLNNYEQYF; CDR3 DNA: TGTGCCAGCAGCTTAAACAACTACGAGCAGTACTTC
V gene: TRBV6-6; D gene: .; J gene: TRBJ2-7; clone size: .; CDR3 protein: CASSYSPHEQYF; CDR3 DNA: TGTGCCAGCAGTTACTCCCCGCACGAGCAGTACTTC
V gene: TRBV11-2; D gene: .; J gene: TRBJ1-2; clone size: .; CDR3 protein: CASSFSGVGYGYTF; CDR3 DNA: TGTGCCAGCAGCTTTTCTGGGGTCGGCTATGGCTACACCTTC
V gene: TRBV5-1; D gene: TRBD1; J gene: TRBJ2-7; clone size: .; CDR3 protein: CASSASGTGDYEQYF; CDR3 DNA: TGCGCCAGCAGCGCCTCCGGGACAGGGGACTACGAGCAGTACTTC
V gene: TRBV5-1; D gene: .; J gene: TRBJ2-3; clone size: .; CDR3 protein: CASSLAIMGGDTQYF; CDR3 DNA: TGCGCCAGCAGCTTGGCTATCATGGGTGGGGATACGCAGTATTTT
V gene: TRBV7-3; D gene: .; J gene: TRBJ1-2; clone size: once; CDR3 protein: CASSFDHGGYTF; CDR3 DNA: TGTGCCAGCAGCTTCGACCATGGTGGCTACACCTTC
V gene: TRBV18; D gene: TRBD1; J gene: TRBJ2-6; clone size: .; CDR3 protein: CASSPFRGRQGATSSGANVLTF; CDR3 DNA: TGTGCCAGCTCACCCTTTCGAGGAAGACAGGGGGCGACAAGCTCTGGGGCCAACGTCCTGACTTTC
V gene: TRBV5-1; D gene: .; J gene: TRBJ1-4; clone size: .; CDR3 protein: CASSLRTRGTNEKLFF; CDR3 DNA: TGCGCCAGCAGCCTAAGGACCCGAGGAACGAATGAAAAACTGTTTTTT